The rows below give T cell receptor beta chains drawn from one sample of a study of graft-versus-host responses after intestinal transplantation. Clones were read by immunoSEQ multiplex PCR, and TCRdb kept only the in-frame ones, dropping some. This sample has 96,000 or so clones, with approximately 90% found just once. These TCRs' antigens remain unknown. The starting material was unstimulated CD4+ T cells sorted from spleen or lymph node cells, obtained before intestinal transplant. Source of these receptors: a human donor who received an intestinal transplant. Each CDR3 is given with its conserved first and last residue.

TRBV4-2	TRBJ2-3	CASSQTTSGGYTDTQYF
TRBV5-1	TRBJ2-1	CASSSPGTGHNEQFF
TRBV28	TRBJ1-1	CASSLSGRGQSEAFF
TRBV25-1	TRBJ2-2	CASSGPGVWNTGELFF
TRBV18	TRBJ2-1	CASSPRITGTSGSGNYNEQFF
TRBV5-1	TRBJ2-3	CASSLGRTDTQYF
TRBV28	TRBJ2-7	CASSFPGDEQYF
TRBV5-1	TRBJ2-1	CASSDLAGGLNEQFF
TRBV19	TRBJ2-1	CASRWRDSYNEQFF
TRBV5-5	TRBJ2-1	CASRRGLAALSSYNEQFF
TRBV5-4	TRBJ2-7	CASSARGGATYEQYF
TRBV7-7	TRBJ1-6	CASSLVTRREGASPLHF
TRBV15	TRBJ1-4	CATSRGGGITRANEKLFF
TRBV7-6	TRBJ1-1	CASSEREFNTEAFF
TRBV9	TRBJ2-7	CASSVTGSLVHEQYF
TRBV6-6	.	CASRRPGGYEQYF
TRBV7-8	TRBJ2-5	CASSFRTGQETQYF
TRBV5-6	TRBJ1-2	CASSVDRAVFYGYTF
TRBV19	TRBJ2-3	CASSLSTDTQYF
TRBV11-2	TRBJ1-1	CASSSWDRDTEAFF
TRBV2	TRBJ2-1	CATSNLGGDYNEQFF
TRBV29-1	TRBJ1-1	CSVDRTVTEAFF
TRBV7-2	TRBJ2-5	CASRARQGQETQYF
TRBV19	TRBJ1-2	CASSNRGNNYGYTF
TRBV27	TRBJ2-5	CASRSRETQYF
TRBV6-5	TRBJ2-7	CASSYAGTQHSYEQYF
TRBV6-1	TRBJ2-7	CASREYYEQYF
TRBV7-6	TRBJ2-2	CASSLAPEQGDTGELFF
TRBV7-9	TRBJ2-7	CASSPTGEQYF
TRBV4-1	TRBJ1-2	CASTGFGGPRGPYGYTF
TRBV19	TRBJ2-4	CASSTGQIFLPENIQYF
TRBV9	TRBJ2-5	CASSGTGLAGETQYF
TRBV10-3	TRBJ1-2	CAISESAGVGGYTF
TRBV5-8	TRBJ2-1	CASSLRGGANEQFF
TRBV6-1	TRBJ1-2	CAGSAGQGFYGYTF
TRBV7-2	TRBJ2-1	CASSSGLGGMGEQFF
TRBV4-3	TRBJ2-3	CASSQDVAGRTDTQYF
TRBV29-1	TRBJ1-1	CSALTGNTEAFF
TRBV4-3	TRBJ2-3	CASSQDRPSVSDTQYF
TRBV6-1	TRBJ2-1	CASKKTSGGYNEQFF
TRBV5-6	TRBJ2-3	CASSGRDRTSRTQYF
TRBV7-8	TRBJ2-5	CASSIRPQGWLAGAVKTQYF
TRBV4-1	TRBJ1-1	CASSQDRGRVTEAFF
TRBV6-6	TRBJ1-1	CASSRGQEKIEAFF
TRBV9	TRBJ2-3	CASSKWDRVDTQYF
TRBV2	TRBJ1-4	CASSGRVSTNEKLFF
TRBV29-1	TRBJ2-1	CSVDASGKYNEQFF
TRBV28	TRBJ1-5	CASSLLTGGGNQPQHF
TRBV2	TRBJ1-6	CASSLTGNSPLHF
TRBV9	TRBJ2-3	CASSALSDTQYF
TRBV6-1	TRBJ1-3	CASSFMGQGNTIYF
TRBV15	TRBJ1-1	CATSRDRGASGGAFF
TRBV5-1	TRBJ2-3	CASSLGFFADTQYF
TRBV28	TRBJ2-1	CASSLGTSGRAGNEQFF
TRBV5-1	TRBJ2-2	CASSGSGVNTGELFF
TRBV2	TRBJ2-7	CASSSRDRGLSEQYF